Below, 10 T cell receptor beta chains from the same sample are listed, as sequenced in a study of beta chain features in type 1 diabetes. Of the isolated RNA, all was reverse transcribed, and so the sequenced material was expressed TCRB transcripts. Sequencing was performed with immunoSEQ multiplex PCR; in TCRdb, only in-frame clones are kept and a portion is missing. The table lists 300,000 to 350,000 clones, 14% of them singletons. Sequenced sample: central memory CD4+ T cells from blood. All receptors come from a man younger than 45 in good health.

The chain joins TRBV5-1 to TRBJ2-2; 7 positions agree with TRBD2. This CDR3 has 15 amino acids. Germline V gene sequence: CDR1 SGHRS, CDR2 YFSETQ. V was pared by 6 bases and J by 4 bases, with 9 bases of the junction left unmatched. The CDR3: CASTYDGTTTGELFF. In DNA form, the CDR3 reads TGCGCCAGCACCTATGATGGGACTACCACCGGGGAGCTGTTTTTT.

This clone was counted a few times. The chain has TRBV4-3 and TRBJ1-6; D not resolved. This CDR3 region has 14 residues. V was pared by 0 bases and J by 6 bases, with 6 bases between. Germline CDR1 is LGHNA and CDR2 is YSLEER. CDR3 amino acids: CASSQDTPNSPLHF. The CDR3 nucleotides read TGCGCCAGCAGCCAAGATACCCCTAATTCACCCCTCCACTTT.

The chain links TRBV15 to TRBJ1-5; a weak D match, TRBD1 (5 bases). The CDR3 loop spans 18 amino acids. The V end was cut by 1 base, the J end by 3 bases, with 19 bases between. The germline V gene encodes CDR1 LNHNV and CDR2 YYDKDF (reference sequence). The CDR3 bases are TGTGCCACCAGCAGAGCTGGGGTGACAGCTTCAAACAATCAGCCCCAGCATTTT. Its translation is CATSRAGVTASNNQPQHF.

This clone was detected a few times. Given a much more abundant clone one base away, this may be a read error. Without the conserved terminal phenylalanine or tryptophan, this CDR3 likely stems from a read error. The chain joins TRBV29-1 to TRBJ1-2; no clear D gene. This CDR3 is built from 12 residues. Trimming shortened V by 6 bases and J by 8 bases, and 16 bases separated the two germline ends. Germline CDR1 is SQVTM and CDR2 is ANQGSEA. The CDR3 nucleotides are TGCAGCGTCAACCAAGATGGAGGGGGCTACACCTCC. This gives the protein CSVNQDGGGYTS.

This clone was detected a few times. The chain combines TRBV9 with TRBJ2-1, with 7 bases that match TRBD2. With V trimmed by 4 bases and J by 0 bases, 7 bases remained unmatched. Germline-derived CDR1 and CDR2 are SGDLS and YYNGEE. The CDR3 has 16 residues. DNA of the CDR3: TGTGCCAGCAGCCCCTCAGCGGGAAGCTCCTACAATGAGCAGTTCTTC. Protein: CASSPSAGSSYNEQFF.

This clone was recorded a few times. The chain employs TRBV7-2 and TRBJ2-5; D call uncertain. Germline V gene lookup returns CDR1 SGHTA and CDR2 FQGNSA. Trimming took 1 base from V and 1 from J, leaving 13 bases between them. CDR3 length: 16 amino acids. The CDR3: CASSLGSLRSQETQYF. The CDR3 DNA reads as TGTGCCAGCAGCTTAGGTAGCCTTAGATCCCAAGAGACCCAGTACTTC. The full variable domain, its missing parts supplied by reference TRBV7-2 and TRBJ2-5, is GAGVSQSPSNKVTEKGKDVELRCDPISGHTALYWYRQSLGQGLEFLIYFQGNSAPDKSGLPSDRFSAERTGGSVSTLTIQRTQQEDSAVYLCASSLGSLRSQETQYFGPGTRLLVL.

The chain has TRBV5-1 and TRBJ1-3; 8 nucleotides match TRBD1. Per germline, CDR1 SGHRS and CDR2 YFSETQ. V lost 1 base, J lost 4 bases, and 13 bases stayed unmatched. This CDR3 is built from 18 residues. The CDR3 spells CASSLFFFGQGGGNTIYF. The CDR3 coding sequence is TGCGCCAGCAGCTTGTTCTTTTTTGGACAGGGAGGAGGAAACACCATATATTTT.

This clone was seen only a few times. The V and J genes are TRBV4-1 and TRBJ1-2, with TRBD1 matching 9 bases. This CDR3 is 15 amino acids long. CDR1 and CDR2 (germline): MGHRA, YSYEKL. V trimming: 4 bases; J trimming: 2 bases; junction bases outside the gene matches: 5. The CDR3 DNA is TGCGCCAGCAGCCGGAGAGGACAGGGGAACTATGGCTACACCTTC. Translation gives CASSRRGQGNYGYTF.

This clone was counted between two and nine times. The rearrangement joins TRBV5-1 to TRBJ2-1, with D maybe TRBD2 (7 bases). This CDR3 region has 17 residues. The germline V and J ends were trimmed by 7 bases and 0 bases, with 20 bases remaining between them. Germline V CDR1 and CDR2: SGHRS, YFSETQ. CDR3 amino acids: CASSPLYRGASYNEQFF. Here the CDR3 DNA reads TGCGCCAGCTCGCCTCTTTACCGGGGGGCCTCCTACAATGAGCAGTTCTTC.

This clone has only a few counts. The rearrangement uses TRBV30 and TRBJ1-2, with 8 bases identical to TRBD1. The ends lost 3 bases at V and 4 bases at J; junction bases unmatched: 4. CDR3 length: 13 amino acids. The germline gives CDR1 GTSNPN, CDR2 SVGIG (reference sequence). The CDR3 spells CAWSVTGVYGYTF. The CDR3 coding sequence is TGTGCCTGGAGCGTGACAGGGGTCTATGGCTACACCTTC.